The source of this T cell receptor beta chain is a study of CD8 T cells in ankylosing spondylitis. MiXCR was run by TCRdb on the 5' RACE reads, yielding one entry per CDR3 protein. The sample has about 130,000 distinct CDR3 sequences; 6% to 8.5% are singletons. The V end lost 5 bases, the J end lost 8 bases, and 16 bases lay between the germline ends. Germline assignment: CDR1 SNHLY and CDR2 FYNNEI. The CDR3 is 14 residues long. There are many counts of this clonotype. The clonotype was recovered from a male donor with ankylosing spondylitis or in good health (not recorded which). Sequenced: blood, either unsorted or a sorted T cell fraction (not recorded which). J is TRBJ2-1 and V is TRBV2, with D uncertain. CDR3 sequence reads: CASSRETRSDEQFF. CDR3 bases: TGTGCCAGCAGTCGTGAGACCAGGTCGGATGAGCAGTTCTTC.